These 25 T cell receptor beta chains were all obtained from the same sample, sequenced in a study of blood T cell repertoires in COVID-19 (dated by TCRdb to the early 2020s). The library was obtained by the immunoSEQ multiplex PCR assay. This is the immuneACCESS table as TCRdb keeps it, with only in-frame sequences that have V and J called. A part of the clones is gone; compared with another copy, unresolved V genes explain less than half, and the rest is unexplained. This sample has roughly 30,000 clones in its table, and about 90% of those were observed once. The top ten hold around 10% of the sample. The sample was peripheral blood. The receptor set was obtained from a human donor in a cohort sampled during active COVID-19.

The chain carries TRBV7-2 and TRBJ2-1; 8 nucleotides align to TRBD2. The CDR3 spans 16 residues. Looked up from germline, CDR1 is SGHTA and CDR2 is FQGNSA. The junction had 12 bases not matched to a gene; V was cut back by 5 bases and J by 6 bases. The CDR3 reads CASSRAGTRLGNEQFF. The CDR3 DNA is TGTGCCAGCAGCCGCGCTGGGACTAGACTTGGCAATGAGCAGTTCTTC.

CDR3: CASSQEAGSYNEQFF. The CDR3 DNA is TGTGCCAGCAGCCAAGAAGCGGGCTCCTACAATGAGCAGTTCTTC. The chain joins TRBV7-9 to TRBJ2-1, with a tentative D call TRBD2 (6 bases). The CDR3 sequence is 15 residues long. Trimming took off 5 bases at V and 0 bases at J, with 11 bases between the two ends. Germline V gene sequence: CDR1 SEHNR, CDR2 FQNEAQ (reference sequence).

The gene calls are TRBV5-1 and TRBJ1-1, with D tentatively TRBD1 (5 bases). Germline V gene lookup returns CDR1 SGHRS and CDR2 YFSETQ. The length of the CDR3 is 15 residues. The germline V and J ends were trimmed by 4 bases and 1 base, with 14 bases remaining between them. CDR3 coding DNA: TGCGCCAGCAGCCGACTAGGAGGGGAGAACACTGAAGCTTTCTTT. Residues: CASSRLGGENTEAFF.

This chain joins TRBV7-8 and TRBJ2-7, with a tentative D call TRBD2 (6 bases). The CDR3 loop spans 17 amino acids. Germline CDR1 SGHVS, CDR2 FQNEAQ. V was shortened by 2 bases and J by 3 bases, with 20 bases between the two germline ends. This CDR3 is CASSLRPLPGLIYEQYF. The CDR3 DNA sequence: TGTGCCAGCAGCTTAAGACCGTTGCCGGGACTCATCTACGAGCAGTACTTC.

In its sample, this clone was seen a few times. The CDR3 bases are TGTGCCAGCAGCCGACAGGGGGCTATCAGCAATCAGCCCCAGCATTTT. Residues: CASSRQGAISNQPQHF. The chain couples TRBV5-6 to TRBJ1-5, with 10 bases identical to TRBD1. The CDR3 is 16 residues long. J lost 1 base, V lost 4 bases, and 5 bases had no gene match. Germline CDR1 SGHDT, CDR2 YYEEEE.

This rearrangement joins TRBV6-6 to TRBJ2-1; tentatively, D is TRBD1 (6 bases). The V gene's germline CDR1 is MNHNY and CDR2 SVGAGI (reference sequence). The V end was cut by 6 bases, the J end by 9 bases, with 15 bases between. CDR3 length: 13 residues. The CDR3 loop is CASRLDRSREQFF. In DNA form, the CDR3 reads TGTGCCAGCAGACTCGACAGGAGTCGTGAGCAGTTCTTC.

The DNA for the CDR3 is TGTGCCAGCAGCCCCCGTGGGGGGGTCCAAGAGACCCAGTACTTC. Translation gives CASSPRGGVQETQYF. The chain employs TRBV5-4 and TRBJ2-5; TRBD2 agrees at 7 bases. Germline V gene sequence: CDR1 SGHNT, CDR2 YYREEE (reference sequence). The V gene end was trimmed by 4 bases and the J gene end by 1 base; junction bases not matched to a gene: 7. The CDR3 runs 15 residues.

The CDR3 nucleotides are TGTGCCAGCAGCCAAGCCGGGGAGATTAACGAGCAGTACTTC. It encodes CASSQAGEINEQYF. The J gene is TRBJ2-7, the V gene TRBV3-1 (or the pseudogene TRBV3-2); a weak D match, TRBD2 (5 bases). Germline assignment: CDR1 LGHDT and CDR2 YNNKEL (reference sequence). The CDR3 runs 14 residues. The V end was cut by 1 base, the J end by 5 bases, with 12 bases between.

This sequence joins TRBV30 and TRBJ1-2, with D possibly being TRBD1 (5 bases). CDR1 GTSNPN and CDR2 SVGIG come from the germline V gene (reference sequence). V lost 1 base and J lost 7, with 22 bases in between. CDR3 size: 16 residues. The CDR3 spells CAWSGRERLMGGGYTF. The CDR3 DNA sequence: TGTGCCTGGAGTGGGAGAGAACGCCTGATGGGGGGTGGCTACACCTTC.

The gene calls are TRBV5-4 and TRBJ2-7; 8 bases line up with TRBD2. The CDR3 covers 17 residues. The V segment lost 0 bases and the J segment 2 bases; nucleotides outside the gene matches: 10. In germline, CDR1 is SGHNT, CDR2 YYREEE (reference sequence). The CDR3 region is CASSLALGLGGTYEQYF. The CDR3 DNA reads TGTGCCAGCAGCTTGGCCTTGGGACTAGGGGGAACCTACGAGCAGTACTTC.

The gene calls are TRBV3-1 (or the pseudogene TRBV3-2) and TRBJ2-1, with TRBD2 matching over 9 bases. The CDR3 is 17 residues long. Per germline, CDR1 LGHDT and CDR2 YNNKEL (reference sequence). The V gene end was trimmed by 4 bases and the J gene end by 3 bases; junction bases not matched to a gene: 10. The CDR3 loop is CASSREAGLADYNEQFF. Here the CDR3 DNA reads TGTGCCAGCAGCCGCGAGGCGGGACTAGCCGACTACAATGAGCAGTTCTTC.

The chain uses TRBV19 and TRBJ2-2; 7 bases map to TRBD1. Losses at the gene ends were 5 bases for V and 4 bases for J; bases not matched to a gene: 4. The CDR3 sequence is 14 residues long. Germline loops: CDR1 LNHDA, CDR2 SQIVND (reference sequence). The CDR3 bases are TGTGCCAGTAGTCTTGACAGGGTCACCGGGGAGCTGTTTTTT. It yields the protein CASSLDRVTGELFF.

The V and J genes are TRBV12-3 or TRBV12-4 and TRBJ2-7; the D gene is possibly TRBD1 (6 bases). V lost 6 bases, J lost 4 bases, and 13 bases lay in between. The length of the CDR3 is 13 residues. The CDR3 DNA follows: TGTGCCAGCAGCCTTGGGGGCGGATACGAGCAGTACTTC. Residues: CASSLGGGYEQYF.

This clone is categorized as medium-sized. This rearrangement joins TRBV11-2 to TRBJ2-3; 9 bases match TRBD2. The CDR3 spans 15 residues. Trimming at V came to 3 bases and at J to 1 base, leaving 2 bases not matched to a gene. CDR1 SGHAT and CDR2 FQNNGV come from the germline V gene. CDR3: CASSFAGGGTDTQYF. Written as DNA, the CDR3 is TGTGCCAGCAGCTTCGCGGGGGGGGGCACAGATACGCAGTATTTT. Full variable domain (rest looked up from reference TRBV11-2 and TRBJ2-3): EAGVAQSPRYKIIEKRQSVAFWCNPISGHATLYWYQQILGQGPKLLIQFQNNGVVDDSQLPKDRFSAERLKGVDSTLKIQPAKLEDSAVYLCASSFAGGGTDTQYFGPGTRLTVL.

The V and J genes are TRBV5-4 and TRBJ2-1; 7 positions agree with TRBD2. J gave up 7 bases and V 5 bases, and 12 bases lay outside the gene matches. The CDR3 spans 15 residues. Germline V gene sequence: CDR1 SGHNT, CDR2 YYREEE (reference sequence). The CDR3 DNA sequence: TGTGCCAGCAGTTTCCGACTAGCCTCTATGAATGAGCAGTTCTTC. Translating gives CASSFRLASMNEQFF.

V and J are TRBV19 and TRBJ2-7; maybe TRBD2 (5 bases). There are 15 residues in the CDR3. V dropped 5 bases and J dropped 1 base, with 15 bases sitting between them. CDR1 and CDR2 (germline): LNHDA, SQIVND (reference sequence). The CDR3 spells CASSRPGDRSYEQYF. The CDR3 nucleotides read TGTGCCAGTAGTCGTCCCGGGGATAGGTCCTACGAGCAGTACTTC.

The rearrangement links TRBV9 to TRBJ1-4; D is perhaps TRBD1 (6 bases). Trimming cost V 0 bases and J 1 base, with 19 bases left between them. CDR1 is SGDLS and CDR2 is YYNGEE in the germline V gene. The CDR3 has 19 residues. For the CDR3, the DNA is TGTGCCAGCAGCGTAGGACAGGAAGGGCTACCAATAACTAATGAAAAACTGTTTTTT. Its translation: CASSVGQEGLPITNEKLFF.

The genes are TRBV19 and TRBJ1-5, with D tentatively TRBD1 (6 bases). The V end lost 2 bases, the J end lost 2 bases, and 10 bases lay between the germline ends. The germline gives CDR1 LNHDA, CDR2 SQIVND (reference sequence). This CDR3 region has 15 residues. CDR3 in DNA: TGTGCCAGTAGTATAACCCCAGGGGGCAATCAGCCCCAGCATTTT. Translated, it gives CASSITPGGNQPQHF.

The chain recombines TRBV5-1 with TRBJ2-1, with 8 bases that match TRBD2. The V gene end was trimmed by 5 bases and the J gene end by 6 bases; junction bases not matched to a gene: 7. Germline values: CDR1 SGHRS, CDR2 YFSETQ. The CDR3 length is 14 residues. This CDR3 is CASRLAGSRNEQFF. In DNA, the CDR3 is TGCGCCAGCAGATTAGCGGGATCGCGCAATGAGCAGTTCTTC. The whole variable domain, remainder taken from reference TRBV5-1 and TRBJ2-1, is KAGVTQTPRYLIKTRGQQVTLSCSPISGHRSVSWYQQTPGQGLQFLFEYFSETQRNKGNFPGRFSGRQFSNSRSEMNVSTLELGDSALYLCASRLAGSRNEQFFGPGTRLTVL.

The chain employs TRBV5-5 and TRBJ2-1; 14 bases are shared with TRBD2. The CDR3 sequence is 16 residues long. Germline CDR1 and CDR2: SGHKS and YYEKEE (reference sequence). The J segment lost 9 bases and the V segment lost 4 bases, leaving 9 bases of the junction unmatched. The CDR3 nucleotides are TGTGCCAGCAGCCTACAGACTAGCGGGAGGGCCCTTGAGCAGTTCTTC. It translates to CASSLQTSGRALEQFF.

The chain employs TRBV7-6 and TRBJ2-7, with a possible D match to TRBD1 (5 bases). Germline assignment: CDR1 SGHVS and CDR2 FNYEAQ. CDR3 length: 18 residues. V was pared by 0 bases and J by 0 bases, with 18 bases between. The CDR3 DNA sequence: TGTGCCAGCAGCTTAGCGCCAGGTGGGCAGGGAAGCTCCTACGAGCAGTACTTC. Translated: CASSLAPGGQGSSYEQYF.

The J gene is TRBJ2-6, the V gene TRBV5-1; 10 nucleotides match TRBD2. The germline V gene encodes CDR1 SGHRS and CDR2 YFSETQ. The CDR3 spans 18 residues. V gave up 1 base and J gave up 0 bases; unmatched junction bases: 4. CDR3 region: CASSLFTSGDSGANVLTF. In DNA form, the CDR3 reads TGCGCCAGCAGCTTGTTTACTAGCGGGGACTCTGGGGCCAACGTCCTGACTTTC.

By sample fraction, this clone is medium-sized. The rearrangement links TRBV19 to TRBJ2-1, with a tentative D call TRBD2 (6 bases). Germline CDR1 and CDR2: LNHDA and SQIVND (reference sequence). Trimming removed 6 bases from V and 5 bases from J, with 14 bases in between. The CDR3 is 14 residues long. CDR3 sequence: CASRGRGRDNEQFF. DNA of the CDR3: TGTGCCAGTAGAGGGCGGGGTAGAGACAATGAGCAGTTCTTC. The variable domain in full, completed from reference TRBV19 and TRBJ2-1, reads DGGITQSPKYLFRKEGQNVTLSCEQNLNHDAMYWYRQDPGQGLRLIYYSQIVNDFQKGDIAEGYSVSREKKESFPLTVTSAQKNPTAFYLCASRGRGRDNEQFFGPGTRLTVL.

The chain uses TRBV15 and TRBJ1-3; no reliable D call. There are 16 residues in the CDR3. Germline V gene sequence: CDR1 LNHNV, CDR2 YYDKDF (reference sequence). Trimming removed 0 bases from V and 1 base from J, with 10 bases in between. The CDR3, as DNA: TGTGCCACCAGCAGAGACAGGTGGCAGTCTGGAAACACCATATATTTT. It specifies CATSRDRWQSGNTIYF.

This chain connects TRBV5-6 to TRBJ1-2, with D tentatively TRBD1 (5 bases). The germline V and J ends were trimmed by 4 bases and 7 bases, with 17 bases remaining between them. CDR1 is SGHDT and CDR2 is YYEEEE in the germline V gene. The CDR3 spans 14 residues. CDR3 residues: CASSPGGGFGGYTF. The CDR3, as DNA: TGTGCCAGCAGCCCCGGGGGGGGATTTGGTGGCTACACCTTC.